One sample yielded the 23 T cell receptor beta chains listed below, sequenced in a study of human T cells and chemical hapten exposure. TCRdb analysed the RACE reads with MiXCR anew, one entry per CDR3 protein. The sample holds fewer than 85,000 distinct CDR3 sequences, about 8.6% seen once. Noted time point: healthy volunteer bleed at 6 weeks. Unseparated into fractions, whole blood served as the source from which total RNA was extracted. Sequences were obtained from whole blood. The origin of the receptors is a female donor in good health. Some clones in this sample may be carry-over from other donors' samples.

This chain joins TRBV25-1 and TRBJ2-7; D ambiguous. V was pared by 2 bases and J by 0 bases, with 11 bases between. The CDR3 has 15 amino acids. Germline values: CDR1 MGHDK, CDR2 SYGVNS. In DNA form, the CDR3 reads TGTGCCAGCAGTGAACCTCAGCCGGGCTCCTACGAGCAGTACTTC. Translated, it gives CASSEPQPGSYEQYF.

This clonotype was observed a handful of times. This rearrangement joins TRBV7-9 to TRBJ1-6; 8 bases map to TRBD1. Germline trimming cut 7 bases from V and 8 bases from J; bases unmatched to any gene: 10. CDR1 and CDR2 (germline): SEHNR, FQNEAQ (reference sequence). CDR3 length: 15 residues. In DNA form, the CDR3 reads TGTGCCAGCACCAACGGGGACAGGACCTATTCACCCCTCCACTTT. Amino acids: CASTNGDRTYSPLHF.

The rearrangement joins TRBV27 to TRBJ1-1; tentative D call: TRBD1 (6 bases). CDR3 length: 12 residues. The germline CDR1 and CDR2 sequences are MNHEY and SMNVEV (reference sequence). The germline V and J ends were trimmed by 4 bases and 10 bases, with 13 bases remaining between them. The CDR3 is CASSYAGGGAFF. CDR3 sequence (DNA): TGTGCCAGCAGTTACGCCGGAGGGGGAGCTTTCTTT.

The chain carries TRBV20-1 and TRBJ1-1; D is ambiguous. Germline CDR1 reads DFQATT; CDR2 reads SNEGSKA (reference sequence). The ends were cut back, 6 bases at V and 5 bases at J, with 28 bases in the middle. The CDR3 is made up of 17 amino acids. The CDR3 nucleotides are TGCAGTGCCTTCGTCCCCCGGAGCCCTCGGGGAGAAACTGAAGCTTTCTTT. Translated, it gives CSAFVPRSPRGETEAFF.

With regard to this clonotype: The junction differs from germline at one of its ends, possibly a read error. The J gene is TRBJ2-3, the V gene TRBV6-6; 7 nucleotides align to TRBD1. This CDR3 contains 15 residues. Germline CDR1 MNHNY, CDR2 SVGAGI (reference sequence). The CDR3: CVSSRQGPGTDTQYF. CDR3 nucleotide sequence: TGTGTCAGCAGCCGACAGGGACCCGGCACAGATACGCAGTATTTT.

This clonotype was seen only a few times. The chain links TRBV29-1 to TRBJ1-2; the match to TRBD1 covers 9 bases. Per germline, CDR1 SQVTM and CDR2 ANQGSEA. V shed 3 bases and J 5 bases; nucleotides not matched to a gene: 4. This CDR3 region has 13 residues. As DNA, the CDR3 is TGCAGCGTTGAGCCGGGACAGGGTTATGGCTACACCTTC. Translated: CSVEPGQGYGYTF.

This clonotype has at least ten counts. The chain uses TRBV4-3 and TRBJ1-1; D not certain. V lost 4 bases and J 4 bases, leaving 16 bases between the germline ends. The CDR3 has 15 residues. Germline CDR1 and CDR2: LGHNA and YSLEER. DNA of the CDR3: TGCGCCAGCAGCCGCGCGAACCGGGGAAGCACTGAAGCTTTCTTT. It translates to CASSRANRGSTEAFF.

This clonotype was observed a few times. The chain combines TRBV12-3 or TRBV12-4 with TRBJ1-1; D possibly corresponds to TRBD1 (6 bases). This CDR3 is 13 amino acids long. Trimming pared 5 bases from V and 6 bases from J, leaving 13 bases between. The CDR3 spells CASSPTGMAEAFF. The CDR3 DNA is TGTGCCAGCAGTCCTACAGGGATGGCTGAAGCTTTCTTT.

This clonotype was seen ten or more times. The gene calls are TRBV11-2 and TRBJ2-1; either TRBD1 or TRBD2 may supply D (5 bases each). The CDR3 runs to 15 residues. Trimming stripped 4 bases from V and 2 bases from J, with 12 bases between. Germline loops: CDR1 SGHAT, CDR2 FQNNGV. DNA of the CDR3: TGTGCCAGCAGCTCACAGGACTTCGCCTACAATGAGCAGTTCTTC. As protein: CASSSQDFAYNEQFF.

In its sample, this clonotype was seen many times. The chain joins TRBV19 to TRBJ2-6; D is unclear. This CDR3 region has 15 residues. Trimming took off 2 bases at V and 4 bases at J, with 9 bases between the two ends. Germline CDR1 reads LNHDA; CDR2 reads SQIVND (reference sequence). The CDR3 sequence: CASSINSPGANVLTF. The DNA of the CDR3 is TGTGCCAGTAGTATAAACAGCCCCGGGGCCAACGTCCTGACTTTC.

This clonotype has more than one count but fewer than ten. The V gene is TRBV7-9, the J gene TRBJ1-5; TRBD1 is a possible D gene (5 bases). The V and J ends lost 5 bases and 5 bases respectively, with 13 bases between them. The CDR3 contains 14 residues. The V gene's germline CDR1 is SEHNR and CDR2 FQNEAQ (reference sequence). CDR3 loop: CASSPDTSYQPQHF. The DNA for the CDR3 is TGTGCCAGCAGCCCGGACACCTCCTATCAGCCCCAGCATTTT.

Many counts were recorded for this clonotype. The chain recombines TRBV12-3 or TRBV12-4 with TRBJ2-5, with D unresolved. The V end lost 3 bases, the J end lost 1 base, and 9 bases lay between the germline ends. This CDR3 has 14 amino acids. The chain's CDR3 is CASSFLRIQETQYF. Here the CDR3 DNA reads TGTGCCAGCAGTTTTTTGCGGATCCAAGAGACCCAGTACTTC.

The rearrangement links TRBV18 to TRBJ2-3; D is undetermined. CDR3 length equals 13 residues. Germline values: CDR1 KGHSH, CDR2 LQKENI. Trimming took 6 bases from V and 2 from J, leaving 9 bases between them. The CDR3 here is CASSPDDTDTQYF. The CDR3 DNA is TGTGCCAGCTCCCCAGATGACACAGATACGCAGTATTTT.

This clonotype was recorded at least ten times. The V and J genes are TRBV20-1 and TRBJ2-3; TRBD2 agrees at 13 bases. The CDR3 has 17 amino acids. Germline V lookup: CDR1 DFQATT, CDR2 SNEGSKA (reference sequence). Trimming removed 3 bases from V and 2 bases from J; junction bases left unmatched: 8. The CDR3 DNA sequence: TGCAGTGCTAGGGAACTAGCGGGGGGGCGGAACACAGATACGCAGTATTTT. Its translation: CSARELAGGRNTDTQYF.

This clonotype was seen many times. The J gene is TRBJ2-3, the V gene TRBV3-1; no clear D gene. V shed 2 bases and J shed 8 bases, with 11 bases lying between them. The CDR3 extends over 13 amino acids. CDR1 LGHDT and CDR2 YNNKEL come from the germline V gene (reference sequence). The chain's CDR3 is CASSQKSSATQYF. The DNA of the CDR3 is TGTGCCAGCAGCCAAAAATCGAGTGCTACGCAGTATTTT.

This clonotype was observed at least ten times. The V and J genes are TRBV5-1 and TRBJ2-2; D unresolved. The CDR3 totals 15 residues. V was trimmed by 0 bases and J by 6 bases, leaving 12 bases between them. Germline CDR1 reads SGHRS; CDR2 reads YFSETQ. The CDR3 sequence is CASSLDGRDSGELFF. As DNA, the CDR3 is TGCGCCAGCAGCTTGGATGGTAGAGACTCCGGGGAGCTGTTTTTT.

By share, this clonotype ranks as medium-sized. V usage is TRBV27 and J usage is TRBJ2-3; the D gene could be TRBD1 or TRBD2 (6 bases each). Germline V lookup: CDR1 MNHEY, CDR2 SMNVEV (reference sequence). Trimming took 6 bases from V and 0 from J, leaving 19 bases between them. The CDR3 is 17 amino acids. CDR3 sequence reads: CASSPPGAWDSTDTQYF. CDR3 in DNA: TGTGCCAGCAGCCCTCCGGGGGCCTGGGATAGCACAGATACGCAGTATTTT.

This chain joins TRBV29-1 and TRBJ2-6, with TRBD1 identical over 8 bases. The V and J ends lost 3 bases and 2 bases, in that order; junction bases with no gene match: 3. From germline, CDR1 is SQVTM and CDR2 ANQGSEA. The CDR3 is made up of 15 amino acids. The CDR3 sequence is CSVELTGAGANVLTF. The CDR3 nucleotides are TGCAGCGTTGAGCTGACAGGGGCTGGGGCCAACGTCCTGACTTTC.

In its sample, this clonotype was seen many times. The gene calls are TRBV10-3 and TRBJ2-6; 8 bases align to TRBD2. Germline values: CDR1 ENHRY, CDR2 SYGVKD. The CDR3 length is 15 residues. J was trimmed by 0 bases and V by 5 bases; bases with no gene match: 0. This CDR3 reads CAISRGGSGANVLTF. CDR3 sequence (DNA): TGTGCCATCAGTCGGGGGGGCTCTGGGGCCAACGTCCTGACTTTC.

This CDR3 is CASSQDLLLSPDTQYF. The CDR3 region has the DNA TGTGCCAGCAGCCAAGATCTACTACTCTCCCCAGATACGCAGTATTTT. The genes are TRBV14 and TRBJ2-3, with D uncertain. Germline CDR1 reads SGHDN; CDR2 reads FVKESK. This CDR3 contains 16 residues. Deletions cut 0 bases from V and 4 bases from J, with 14 bases between.

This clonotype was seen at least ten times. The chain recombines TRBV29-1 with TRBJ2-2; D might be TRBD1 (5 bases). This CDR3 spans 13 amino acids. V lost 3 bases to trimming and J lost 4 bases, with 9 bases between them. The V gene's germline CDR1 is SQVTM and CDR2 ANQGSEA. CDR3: CSVEQGSTGELFF. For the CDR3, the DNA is TGCAGCGTTGAGCAGGGAAGCACCGGGGAGCTGTTTTTT.

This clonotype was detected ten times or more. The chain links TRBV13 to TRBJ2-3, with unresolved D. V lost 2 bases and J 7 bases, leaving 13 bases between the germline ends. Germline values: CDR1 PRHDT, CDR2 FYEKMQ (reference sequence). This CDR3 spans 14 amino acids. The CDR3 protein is CASSLWGSTYTQYF. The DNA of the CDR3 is TGTGCCAGCAGCTTATGGGGTAGTACATATACGCAGTATTTT. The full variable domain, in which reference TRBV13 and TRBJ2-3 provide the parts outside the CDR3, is AAGVIQSPRHLIKEKRETATLKCYPIPRHDTVYWYQQGPGQDPQFLISFYEKMQSDKGSIPDRFSAQQFSDYHSELNMSSLELGDSALYFCASSLWGSTYTQYFGPGTRLTVL.

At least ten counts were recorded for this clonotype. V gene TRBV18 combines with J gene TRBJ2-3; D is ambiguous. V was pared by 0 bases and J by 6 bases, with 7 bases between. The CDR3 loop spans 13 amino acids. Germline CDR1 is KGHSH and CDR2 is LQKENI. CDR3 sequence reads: CASSPPTEDTQYF. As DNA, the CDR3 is TGTGCCAGCTCACCACCAACAGAGGATACGCAGTATTTT.